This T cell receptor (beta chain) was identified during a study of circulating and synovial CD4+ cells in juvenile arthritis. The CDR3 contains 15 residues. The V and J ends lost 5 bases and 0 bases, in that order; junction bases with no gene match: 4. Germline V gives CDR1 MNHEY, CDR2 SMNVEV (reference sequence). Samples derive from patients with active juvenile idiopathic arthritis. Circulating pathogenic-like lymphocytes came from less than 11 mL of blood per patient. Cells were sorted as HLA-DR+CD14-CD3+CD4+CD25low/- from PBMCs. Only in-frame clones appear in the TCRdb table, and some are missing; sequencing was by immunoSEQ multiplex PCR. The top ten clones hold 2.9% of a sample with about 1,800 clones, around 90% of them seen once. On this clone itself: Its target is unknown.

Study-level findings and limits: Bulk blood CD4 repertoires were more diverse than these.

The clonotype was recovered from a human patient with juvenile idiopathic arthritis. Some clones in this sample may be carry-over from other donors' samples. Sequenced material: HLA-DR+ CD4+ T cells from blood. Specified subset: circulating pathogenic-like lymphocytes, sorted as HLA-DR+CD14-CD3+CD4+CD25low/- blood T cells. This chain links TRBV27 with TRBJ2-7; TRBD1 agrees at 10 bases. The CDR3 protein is CASSGWTGGSYEQYF. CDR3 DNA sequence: TGTGCCAGCAGTGGATGGACAGGGGGCTCCTACGAGCAGTACTTC.